This T cell receptor beta chain was retrieved from a study of early T cells in non-severe SARS-CoV-2 infection. Study-level findings and limits: Private and CD4 specificities were missed by VDJdb matching, which favored anti-spike CD8 responses.

This CDR3 is 16 amino acids long. V gave up 3 bases and J gave up 0 bases, with 11 bases separating them. Germline values: CDR1 SEHNR, CDR2 FQNEAQ (reference sequence). Researchers tagged individual cDNA molecules with unique molecular identifiers. TCRdb re-called the 5' RACE reads through MiXCR, storing one row per CDR3 protein. The table shows 90,000 to 120,000 distinct CDR3 sequences, with 11% occurring only once. This clonotype was recorded at least ten times. Its antigen is not known. V and J are TRBV7-9 and TRBJ2-2; perhaps D is TRBD1 or TRBD2 (5 bases each). The clonotype was recovered from an adult who was a healthcare worker with PCR-confirmed SARS-CoV-2 infection or an uninfected control (not recorded which). Sequencing was carried out using whole blood. The CDR3 here is CASSFDGTPNTGELFF. The CDR3 nucleotides are TGTGCCAGCAGCTTCGACGGGACCCCGAACACCGGGGAGCTGTTTTTT. Filled out from reference TRBV7-9 and TRBJ2-2, the complete variable domain reads DTGVSQNPRHKITKRGQNVTFRCDPISEHNRLYWYRQTLGQGPEFLTYFQNEAQLEKSRLLSDRFSAERPKGSFSTLEIQRTEQGDSAMYLCASSFDGTPNTGELFFGEGSRLTVL.